These 24 T cell receptor beta chains originate from one sample sequenced in a study of low-dose radiotherapy and immunotherapy resistance in tumors. TRAV- and TRBV-specific primers primed first-strand cDNA, covering alpha and beta chains. With a constant-region primer and a V-primer adapter, TCRs were subjected to approximately 18 PCR cycles of amplification. MiXCR, run by TCRdb on the reads, gives a single entry per CDR3 protein. This repertoire shows 95,000 to 100,000 distinct CDR3 sequences, under 25% found once; its top ten account for 4.1%. The time point: after trial treatment. Treatment noted: LDRT plus nivolumab, ipilimumab, low-dose cyclophosphamide and aspirin (RACIN trial). The sequences come from PBMCs, collected after low-dose radiotherapy plus immunotherapy. Receptors were obtained from a male donor with prostate cancer.

This clonotype was counted ten times or more. This rearrangement joins TRBV7-9 to TRBJ1-2; D may be TRBD1 (6 bases). The CDR3 length is 14 residues. The V end was cut by 1 base, the J end by 5 bases, with 11 bases between. Germline CDR1 SEHNR, CDR2 FQNEAQ (reference sequence). The CDR3 coding sequence is TGTGCCAGCAGCTTAGATGGACAGAGATATGGCTACACCTTC. Protein sequence: CASSLDGQRYGYTF.

At least ten counts were recorded for this clonotype. The chain combines TRBV7-9 with TRBJ2-7, with a tentative D call TRBD1 (6 bases). V was pared by 4 bases and J by 0 bases, with 13 bases between. This CDR3 region has 15 residues. From germline, CDR1 is SEHNR and CDR2 FQNEAQ (reference sequence). The CDR3 reads CASSSEEDSSYEQYF. For the CDR3, the DNA is TGTGCCAGCAGCTCTGAAGAGGACAGCTCCTACGAGCAGTACTTC.

Remarks on this clonotype: A much larger clone lies one base from this, so it may be a read error. The chain has TRBV2 and TRBJ2-3, with a tentative D call TRBD2 (6 bases). The CDR3 runs 15 residues. The germline CDR1 and CDR2 sequences are SNHLY and FYNNEI. This chain's CDR3 is CTSQATIGGADTQYF. The DNA of the CDR3 is TGTACCAGCCAAGCTACTATCGGGGGAGCAGATACGCAGTATTTT.

In this sample, this clonotype turned up many times. V gene TRBV14 combines with J gene TRBJ2-7; D unresolved. CDR3 size: 14 residues. Germline CDR1 reads SGHDN; CDR2 reads FVKESK. V gave up 3 bases and J gave up 7 bases, with 16 bases separating them. As DNA, the CDR3 is TGTGCCAGCAGCCAGGCCAGTGGGATTTGGGAGCAGTACTTC. This sequence encodes CASSQASGIWEQYF.

This clonotype was picked up many times. The chain combines TRBV6-6 with TRBJ2-1; TRBD1 is a possible D gene (6 bases). Germline V gene sequence: CDR1 MNHNY, CDR2 SVGAGI (reference sequence). The CDR3 totals 14 residues. Trimming took 3 bases from V and 4 from J, leaving 10 bases between them. As DNA, the CDR3 is TGTGCCAGCAGTTATGGGGGCGCGTACAATGAGCAGTTCTTC. Translated: CASSYGGAYNEQFF.

Comment on this clonotype: With a far larger clone one base away, a read error is the likely cause. This sequence joins TRBV29-1 and TRBJ2-1; the match to TRBD2 covers 7 bases. The germline gives CDR1 SQVTM, CDR2 ANQGSEA. The CDR3 is 13 amino acids. The V and J ends lost 4 bases and 10 bases, in that order; junction bases with no gene match: 10. The CDR3 DNA follows: TGCAGCGTTGTCTCGGGGGAGGGGTACGAGCAGTTCTTC. It codes for CSVVSGEGYEQFF.

A remark on this clonotype: One end of the junction fails to match germline, which may point to a read error. The chain uses TRBV5-1 and TRBJ2-1; a weak D match, TRBD2 (6 bases). CDR1 is SGHRS, CDR2 YFSETQ, per germline. The CDR3 is 16 residues long. The CDR3 region is CASSVEGQGKSGEQFF. CDR3 in DNA: TGTGCCAGCAGCGTGGAGGGCCAGGGAAAATCCGGGGAGCAGTTCTTC.

This rearrangement joins TRBV7-6 to TRBJ1-6; D is uncertain. The CDR3 totals 13 residues. V was shortened by 4 bases and J by 13 bases, with 14 bases between the two germline ends. Germline V lookup: CDR1 SGHVS, CDR2 FNYEAQ. The CDR3 DNA is TGTGCCAGCAGCTCTAATTCTTGGACCCCCCTCCACTTT. It yields the protein CASSSNSWTPLHF.

This clonotype has ten or more counts. This sequence joins TRBV7-9 and TRBJ2-3, with 9 positions matching TRBD2. This CDR3 region has 14 residues. V was clipped by 4 bases and J by 8 bases; unmatched bases: 7. Germline-derived CDR1 and CDR2 are SEHNR and FQNEAQ (reference sequence). The chain's CDR3 is CASSSPGGGGTQYF. CDR3 DNA sequence: TGTGCCAGCAGCTCCCCGGGCGGGGGGGGTACGCAGTATTTT.

The sample holds many counts of this clonotype. This chain joins TRBV19 and TRBJ2-3; TRBD2 matches 10 bases. CDR3 length: 16 amino acids. Germline V lookup: CDR1 LNHDA, CDR2 SQIVND (reference sequence). The V and J ends lost 3 bases and 5 bases, in that order; junction bases with no gene match: 8. The CDR3 DNA is TGTGCCAGTAGTATGGGGTCTAGCGGGGGACGAGATACGCAGTATTTT. Encoded protein: CASSMGSSGGRDTQYF.

The rearrangement uses TRBV12-3 or TRBV12-4 and TRBJ2-3, with unresolved D. The CDR3 contains 13 residues. Trimming left V 3 bases short and J 4 bases short, with 8 bases between. The CDR3 loop is CASSFIASDTQYF. The CDR3 coding sequence is TGTGCCAGCAGTTTCATAGCATCAGATACGCAGTATTTT.

This clonotype was detected many times. J is TRBJ1-1 and V is TRBV4-1; 8 bases align to TRBD1. Trimming took 2 bases from V and 4 from J; bases not matched to a gene: 9. The length of the CDR3 is 16 residues. Germline lookup yields CDR1 MGHRA and CDR2 YSYEKL. DNA for the CDR3: TGCGCCAGCAGCCAACCGCGGACAGGGAGGGGCACTGAAGCTTTCTTT. Translation: CASSQPRTGRGTEAFF.

This clonotype was detected ten times or more. This chain joins TRBV11-2 and TRBJ2-7; weak D call: TRBD1 (6 bases). CDR3 length: 15 residues. The ends were cut back, 0 bases at V and 3 bases at J, with 12 bases in the middle. Germline values: CDR1 SGHAT, CDR2 FQNNGV. The CDR3 sequence is CASSLDSGQGYEQYF. The CDR3 bases are TGTGCCAGCAGCTTAGATTCGGGACAAGGCTACGAGCAGTACTTC. The variable domain in full, with the rest retrieved from reference TRBV11-2 and TRBJ2-7, is EAGVAQSPRYKIIEKRQSVAFWCNPISGHATLYWYQQILGQGPKLLIQFQNNGVVDDSQLPKDRFSAERLKGVDSTLKIQPAKLEDSAVYLCASSLDSGQGYEQYFGPGTRLTVT.

This clonotype was counted many times. This sequence joins TRBV20-1 and TRBJ2-1; 7 nucleotides agree with TRBD2. The CDR3 length is 14 residues. Germline values: CDR1 DFQATT, CDR2 SNEGSKA (reference sequence). J gave up 0 bases and V 5 bases, and 4 bases lay outside the gene matches. The CDR3 loop is CSAGGGYSYNEQFF. As DNA, the CDR3 is TGCAGTGCTGGGGGAGGGTACTCCTACAATGAGCAGTTCTTC.

Many counts were recorded for this clonotype. The chain uses TRBV11-1 and TRBJ1-2, with unresolved D. Trimming cost V 0 bases and J 2 bases, with 4 bases left between them. Germline V CDR1 and CDR2: SGHAT, FQDESV (reference sequence). CDR3 size: 13 residues. CDR3 in amino acids: CASSLAANYGYTF. CDR3 nucleotides: TGTGCCAGCAGCTTAGCGGCCAACTATGGCTACACCTTC.

In this sample, this clonotype turned up many times. This chain joins TRBV10-2 and TRBJ1-4; D is undetermined. The CDR3 spans 14 residues. Trimming shortened V by 6 bases and J by 4 bases, and 12 bases separated the two germline ends. Germline V CDR1 and CDR2: WSHSY, SAAADI. CDR3 sequence (DNA): TGCGCCAGCAGCCTCAGACAAGATAATGAAAAACTGTTTTTT. Translated: CASSLRQDNEKLFF.

This clonotype was recorded many times. This sequence joins TRBV3-1 and TRBJ1-5; D not resolved. Between the trimmed V and J ends, which lost 0 bases and 7 bases, there was a span of 7 bases. Per germline, CDR1 LGHDT and CDR2 YNNKEL (reference sequence). The CDR3 has 13 amino acids. The CDR3 DNA reads TGTGCCAGCAGCCAAGAGCGGAACCAGCCCCAGCATTTT. Translating it yields CASSQERNQPQHF.

This clonotype has at least ten counts. The rearrangement uses TRBV5-4 and TRBJ2-5, with 8 bases matching TRBD1. Germline V gene lookup returns CDR1 SGHNT and CDR2 YYREEE (reference sequence). CDR3 length: 14 amino acids. J lost 3 bases, V lost 7 bases, and 8 bases had no gene match. The CDR3, as DNA: TGTGCCAGCCTCGAACAGGGGGTGGAAGAGACCCAGTACTTC. Residues: CASLEQGVEETQYF.

As concerns this clonotype: A far bigger clonotype differs at one base, so this is likely a read error. V gene TRBV6-1 combines with J gene TRBJ2-1; D is unclear. Germline V gene data show CDR1 as MNHNS and CDR2 as SASEGT. CDR3 length equals 12 residues. The CDR3 protein is CSSRTSLSEQFF. For the CDR3, the DNA is TGCTCCAGCAGGACCTCTCTGAGTGAGCAGTTCTTC.

The gene calls are TRBV21-1 and TRBJ2-7; the table's D call, TRBD2, has no DNA check behind it. TRBV21-1 counts as a pseudogene. The CDR3 sequence is 17 residues long. CDR3 amino acids: CASSKEPLAADLYEQYF. In DNA, the CDR3 is TGTGCCAGCAGCAAAGAACCTTTAGCGGCGGACCTCTACGAGCAGTACTTC.

V and J are TRBV5-4 and TRBJ2-5; maybe TRBD1 (6 bases). Germline loops: CDR1 SGHNT, CDR2 YYREEE (reference sequence). The V end lost 2 bases, the J end lost 3 bases, and 11 bases lay between the germline ends. This CDR3 is built from 14 residues. Here the CDR3 reads CASSFSGVEETQYF. The DNA for the CDR3 is TGTGCCAGCAGCTTCTCAGGGGTTGAAGAGACCCAGTACTTC.

This clonotype was found many times. The chain couples TRBV19 to TRBJ2-1, with 12 bases matching TRBD2. Germline-derived CDR1 and CDR2 are LNHDA and SQIVND (reference sequence). The CDR3 consists of 18 residues. Germline trimming cut 3 bases from V and 5 bases from J; bases unmatched to any gene: 11. In nucleotides, the CDR3 is TGTGCCAGTAGTATTCGAAACCCACTAGCGGGGGGCGACAATGAGCAGTTCTTC. Translated: CASSIRNPLAGGDNEQFF. The variable domain in full, with the rest retrieved from reference TRBV19 and TRBJ2-1, is DGGITQSPKYLFRKEGQNVTLSCEQNLNHDAMYWYRQDPGQGLRLIYYSQIVNDFQKGDIAEGYSVSREKKESFPLTVTSAQKNPTAFYLCASSIRNPLAGGDNEQFFGPGTRLTVL.

Note on this clonotype: A read error is likely here: a far larger clone is one base away. This CDR3 fails to terminate in the conserved phenylalanine or tryptophan, so it likely reflects a read error. V usage is TRBV11-2 and J usage is TRBJ2-3, with a tentative D call TRBD2 (5 bases). V was shortened by 5 bases and J by 3 bases, with 21 bases between the two germline ends. The CDR3 runs to 17 residues. CDR1 and CDR2 (germline): SGHAT, FQNNGV. DNA of the CDR3: TGTGCCAGCAGCCAAGCCCCCCAGCGCGGGTATACAGATACGCAGTATTAT. This encodes CASSQAPQRGYTDTQYY.

There are a few counts of this clonotype. V is TRBV4-2 and J is TRBJ2-2; D gene ambiguous. Germline V lookup: CDR1 LGHNA, CDR2 YNFKEQ. This CDR3 has 15 residues. V was pared by 2 bases and J by 7 bases, with 14 bases between. The CDR3 is CASSQSAGTGGELFF. DNA for the CDR3: TGTGCCAGCAGCCAATCCGCCGGAACCGGCGGGGAGCTGTTTTTT.